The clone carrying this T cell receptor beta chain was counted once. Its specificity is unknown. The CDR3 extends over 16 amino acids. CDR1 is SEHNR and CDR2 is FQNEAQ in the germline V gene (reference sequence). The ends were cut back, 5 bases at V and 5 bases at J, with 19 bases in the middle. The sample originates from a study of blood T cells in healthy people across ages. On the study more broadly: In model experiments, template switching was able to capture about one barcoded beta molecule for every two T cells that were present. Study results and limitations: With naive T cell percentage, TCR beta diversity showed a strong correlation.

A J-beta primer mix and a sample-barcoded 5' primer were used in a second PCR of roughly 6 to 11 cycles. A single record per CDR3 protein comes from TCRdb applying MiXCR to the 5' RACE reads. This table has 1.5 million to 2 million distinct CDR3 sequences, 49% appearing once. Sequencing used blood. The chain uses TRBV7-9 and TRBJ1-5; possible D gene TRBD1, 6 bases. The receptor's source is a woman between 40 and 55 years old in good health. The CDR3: CASSAGRGKRDQPQHF. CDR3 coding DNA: TGTGCCAGCAGCGCAGGGAGGGGGAAAAGGGATCAGCCCCAGCATTTT.